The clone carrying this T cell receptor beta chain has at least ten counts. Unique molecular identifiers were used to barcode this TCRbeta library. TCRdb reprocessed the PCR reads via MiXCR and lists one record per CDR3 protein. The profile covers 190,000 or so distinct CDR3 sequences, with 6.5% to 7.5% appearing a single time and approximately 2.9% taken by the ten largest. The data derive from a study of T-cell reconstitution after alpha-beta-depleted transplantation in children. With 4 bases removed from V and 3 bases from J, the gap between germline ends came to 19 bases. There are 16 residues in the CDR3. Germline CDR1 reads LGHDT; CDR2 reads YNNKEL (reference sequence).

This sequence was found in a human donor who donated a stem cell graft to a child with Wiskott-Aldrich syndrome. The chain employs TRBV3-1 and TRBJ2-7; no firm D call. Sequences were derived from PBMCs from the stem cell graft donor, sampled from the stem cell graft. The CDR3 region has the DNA TGTGCCAGCAGCCGCGAATGGGGTCAACCTTACTACGAGCAGTACTTC. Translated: CASSREWGQPYYEQYF.